The 23 T cell receptor beta chains below come from one sample, sequenced in a study of T-cell reconstitution after alpha-beta-depleted transplantation in children. Preparing the TCRbeta library involved the use of unique molecular identifiers. TCRdb re-called the PCR reads with MiXCR, one entry per CDR3 protein. The sample yields 300,000 to 400,000 distinct CDR3 sequences, about 17% seen once. This material consisted of PBMCs, mostly from graft donor cells, taken 360 days after TCRalphabeta/CD19-depleted stem cell transplant. The receptors were sampled from a male patient aged 2 to 10 who had a stem cell transplant for acute lymphoblastic leukemia, so the T cells may come from the graft donor.

This clonotype was counted ten times or more. V gene TRBV5-1 combines with J gene TRBJ2-5, with 7 bases matching TRBD1. CDR1 is SGHRS, CDR2 YFSETQ, per germline. The ends lost 4 bases at V and 2 bases at J; junction bases unmatched: 5. The CDR3 extends over 14 amino acids. Written as DNA, the CDR3 is TGCGCCAGCAGCACCGGACAGGATCAAGAGACCCAGTACTTC. Its translation is CASSTGQDQETQYF.

The V call is TRBV4-3, the J call TRBJ2-7; possible D gene TRBD1, 5 bases. Per the germline V gene, CDR1 is LGHNA and CDR2 is YSLEER. This CDR3 has 14 residues. The V end lost 2 bases, the J end lost 3 bases, and 11 bases lay between the germline ends. CDR3 loop: CASSQSYRIYEQYF. DNA of the CDR3: TGCGCCAGCAGCCAAAGCTACAGGATCTACGAGCAGTACTTC.

The chain combines TRBV7-9 with TRBJ2-4, with TRBD2 matching 7 bases. CDR3 size: 17 residues. The V and J ends lost 1 base and 0 bases, in that order; junction bases with no gene match: 6. CDR1 is SEHNR and CDR2 is FQNEAQ in the germline V gene (reference sequence). CDR3 in amino acids: CASSLGGGIRAKNIQYF. Here the CDR3 DNA reads TGTGCCAGCAGCTTAGGGGGAGGGATTCGAGCCAAAAACATTCAGTACTTC.

This clonotype was picked up many times. The chain combines TRBV28 with TRBJ2-1; TRBD2 aligns across 7 bases. The germline V gene encodes CDR1 MDHEN and CDR2 SYDVKM. V gave up 4 bases and J gave up 7 bases; unmatched junction bases: 10. This CDR3 spans 15 amino acids. The CDR3: CASSSRTRRVNEQFF. The CDR3, as DNA: TGTGCCAGCAGTTCTCGGACTAGGAGAGTTAATGAGCAGTTCTTC.

V gene TRBV20-1 combines with J gene TRBJ2-7; 8 bases line up with TRBD2. Germline assignment: CDR1 DFQATT and CDR2 SNEGSKA (reference sequence). V was clipped by 3 bases and J by 4 bases; unmatched bases: 8. This CDR3 comprises 14 residues. The CDR3 here is CSASSAGVGYEQYF. DNA of the CDR3: TGCAGTGCTAGTTCAGCGGGAGTTGGGTACGAGCAGTACTTC.

The chain carries TRBV4-3 and TRBJ2-3; 11 nucleotides line up with TRBD1. Germline V gene data show CDR1 as LGHNA and CDR2 as YSLEER. J lost 4 bases, V lost 3 bases, and 3 bases had no gene match. This CDR3 is 15 amino acids long. For the CDR3, the DNA is TGCGCCAGCAGCCATGGGACAGGGGGTGCAGATACGCAGTATTTT. Translated, it gives CASSHGTGGADTQYF.

V is TRBV6-5 and J is TRBJ1-2; D not resolved. V was clipped by 0 bases and J by 5 bases, with 7 bases between them. Germline-derived CDR1 and CDR2 are MNHEY and SVGAGI. The CDR3 extends over 13 amino acids. The chain's CDR3 is CASSYSGSYGYTF. DNA of the CDR3: TGTGCCAGCAGTTACTCTGGGTCTTATGGCTACACCTTC.

The chain joins TRBV13 to TRBJ2-2; D could derive from TRBD1 or TRBD2 (9 bases each). This CDR3 region has 21 residues. Trimming took off 5 bases at V and 0 bases at J, with 28 bases between the two ends. Germline assignment: CDR1 PRHDT and CDR2 FYEKMQ (reference sequence). In DNA form, the CDR3 reads TGTGCCAGCAGCCCCCGGGACAGGGAAAAGCGGGAGGCCCCGAACACCGGGGAGCTGTTTTTT. This sequence encodes CASSPRDREKREAPNTGELFF.

The chain joins TRBV6-1 to TRBJ2-2; D is unclear. This CDR3 has 14 residues. CDR1 and CDR2 from the germline V gene are MNHNS and SASEGT. The V end was cut by 3 bases, the J end by 5 bases, with 10 bases between. CDR3 protein: CASSDPWKTGELFF. The CDR3 DNA reads TGTGCCAGCAGTGACCCTTGGAAAACCGGGGAGCTGTTTTTT.

This clonotype was detected many times. The J gene is TRBJ2-1, the V gene TRBV12-3 or TRBV12-4; D is ambiguous. The CDR3 is made up of 13 amino acids. V was trimmed by 6 bases and J by 0 bases, leaving 6 bases between them. CDR3: CASRISSYNEQFF. In nucleotides, the CDR3 is TGTGCCAGCAGGATTAGCTCCTACAATGAGCAGTTCTTC.

The sample holds a few counts of this clonotype. CDR3 bases: TGCGCCAGCAGCTTGGTTCCTCGGGACGACTCCTACGAGCAGTACTTC. Its protein product is CASSLVPRDDSYEQYF. The gene calls are TRBV5-1 and TRBJ2-7; D may match TRBD1 or TRBD2 (5 bases each). Germline loops: CDR1 SGHRS, CDR2 YFSETQ. Trimming removed 0 bases from V and 0 bases from J, with 13 bases in between. This CDR3 has 16 amino acids.

This clonotype was recorded many times. The rearrangement links TRBV29-1 to TRBJ2-1; unclear D gene. Germline V lookup: CDR1 SQVTM, CDR2 ANQGSEA. Trimming left V 7 bases short and J 4 bases short, with 11 bases between. The CDR3 contains 12 residues. The CDR3 coding sequence is TGCAGCGCTGGGATCACTTACAATGAGCAGTTCTTC. Its protein product is CSAGITYNEQFF.

The CDR3 DNA is TGTGCCAGCAGCACCTCTAGCGGGAGGATAGATACGCAGTATTTT. Translating it yields CASSTSSGRIDTQYF. J is TRBJ2-3 and V is TRBV7-9, with 11 positions matching TRBD2. This CDR3 is 15 amino acids long. Germline V gene sequence: CDR1 SEHNR, CDR2 FQNEAQ (reference sequence). V lost 5 bases to trimming and J lost 5 bases; unmatched junction nucleotides: 6.

For this clonotype: A much larger clone is a single base away; this may be a read error. The CDR3: CDISEEGQVYGDEQFF. CDR3 sequence (DNA): TGTGACATCAGTGAGGAAGGACAGGTTTATGGGGATGAGCAGTTCTTC. The chain is built from TRBV10-3 and TRBJ2-1, with 7 nucleotides matching TRBD1. The germline CDR1 and CDR2 sequences are ENHRY and SYGVKD. This CDR3 has 16 residues.

This clonotype came up a few times. This chain connects TRBV27 to TRBJ2-7, with a weak D call TRBD1 (6 bases). The CDR3 is 14 residues long. From germline, CDR1 is MNHEY and CDR2 SMNVEV (reference sequence). V lost 6 bases and J 2 bases, leaving 14 bases between the germline ends. Here the CDR3 DNA reads TGTGCCAGCAGACTTATCGACAGGCCCTACGAGCAGTACTTC. Protein sequence: CASRLIDRPYEQYF.

This clonotype was found once. This chain joins TRBV6-1 and TRBJ2-6; a possible D gene is TRBD1 (5 bases). The CDR3 runs to 15 residues. The V end was cut by 6 bases, the J end by 4 bases, with 13 bases between. Looked up from germline, CDR1 is MNHNS and CDR2 is SASEGT. Written as DNA, the CDR3 is TGTGCCAGCAGCCTACAGGTCTCCGGGGCCAACGTCCTGACTTTC. Residues: CASSLQVSGANVLTF.

This clonotype has a count of ten or more. This chain joins TRBV3-1 and TRBJ2-2; TRBD2 matches at 10 bases. This CDR3 region has 16 residues. Trimming cost V 5 bases and J 4 bases; bases outside gene matches: 7. Germline V gene lookup returns CDR1 LGHDT and CDR2 YNNKEL (reference sequence). CDR3 nucleotides: TGTGCCAGCAGCTCTCTAGCGGGAGACTCCACCGGGGAGCTGTTTTTT. As protein: CASSSLAGDSTGELFF. The full variable domain, rest sourced from reference TRBV3-1 and TRBJ2-2, is DTAVSQTPKYLVTQMGNDKSIKCEQNLGHDTMYWYKQDSKKFLKIMFSYNNKELIINETVPNRFSPKSPDKAHLNLHINSLELGDSAVYFCASSSLAGDSTGELFFGEGSRLTVL.

Comment on this clonotype: One junction end does not reproduce the germline sequence, and a read error may be involved. The chain joins TRBV7-6 to TRBJ2-1; 8 positions match TRBD2. The CDR3 sequence is 19 residues long. Germline lookup yields CDR1 SGHVS and CDR2 FNYEAQ. The CDR3 nucleotides read TGTTCCAGCAGCTCATCAGGGTCATTACTAGCGGAAGGGAGTTATGAGCAGTTCTTC. This encodes CSSSSSGSLLAEGSYEQFF.

The sample holds many counts of this clonotype. The rearrangement links TRBV5-1 to TRBJ2-1, with 12 bases matching TRBD2. CDR1 is SGHRS and CDR2 is YFSETQ in the germline V gene. The V segment lost 4 bases and the J segment 6 bases; nucleotides outside the gene matches: 14. The CDR3 loop spans 18 amino acids. This CDR3 reads CASSINPTSGRRVNEQFF. For the CDR3, the DNA is TGCGCCAGCAGCATTAACCCGACTAGCGGGAGAAGGGTCAATGAGCAGTTCTTC.

The chain links TRBV12-3 or TRBV12-4 to TRBJ2-7, with 10 bases fitting TRBD2. The trim removed 5 bases at V and 6 bases at J, leaving 22 bases unmatched. This CDR3 has 19 amino acids. CDR3 nucleotides: TGTGCCAGCAGTCCCAGGGACAGAAAGAGACTAGCGGGTCCGGGCGAGCAGTACTTC. Residues: CASSPRDRKRLAGPGEQYF.

The J gene is TRBJ2-7, the V gene TRBV4-1, with 13 bases fitting TRBD2. The CDR3 contains 15 residues. Germline V CDR1 and CDR2: MGHRA, YSYEKL. V shed 2 bases, J shed 6 bases, and the junction held 4 bases outside the gene matches. CDR3 coding DNA: TGCGCCAGCAGCCAAACTAGCGGGAGGGCACGCGAGCAGTACTTC. Protein product: CASSQTSGRAREQYF.

This clonotype was recorded a few times. The gene calls are TRBV20-1 and TRBJ2-3, with 7 bases that match TRBD2. The CDR3 sequence is 13 residues long. The germline V gene has CDR1 DFQATT and CDR2 SNEGSKA (reference sequence). V shed 5 bases and J 5 bases; nucleotides not matched to a gene: 7. In nucleotides, the CDR3 is TGCAGTGCTGCCGTGGGGGGGGGAGATACGCAGTATTTT. Translation gives CSAAVGGGDTQYF.

V and J are TRBV20-1 and TRBJ2-2; 8 bases agree with TRBD2. Germline lookup yields CDR1 DFQATT and CDR2 SNEGSKA (reference sequence). J gave up 8 bases and V 3 bases, and 5 bases lay outside the gene matches. The CDR3 runs 13 residues. Here the CDR3 reads CSASGRATGELFF. As DNA, the CDR3 is TGCAGTGCTAGCGGGAGGGCAACGGGGGAGCTGTTTTTT.